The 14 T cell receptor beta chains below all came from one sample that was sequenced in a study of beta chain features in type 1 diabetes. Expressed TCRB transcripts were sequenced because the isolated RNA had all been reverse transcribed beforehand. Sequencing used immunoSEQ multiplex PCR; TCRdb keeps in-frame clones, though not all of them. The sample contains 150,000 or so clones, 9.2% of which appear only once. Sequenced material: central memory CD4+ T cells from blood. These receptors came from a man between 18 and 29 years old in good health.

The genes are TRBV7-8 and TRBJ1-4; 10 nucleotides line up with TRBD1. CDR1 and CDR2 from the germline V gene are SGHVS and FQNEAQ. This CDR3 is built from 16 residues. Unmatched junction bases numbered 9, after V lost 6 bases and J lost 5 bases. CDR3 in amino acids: CASSFRPGQGNEKLFF. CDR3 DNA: TGTGCCAGCAGTTTCCGTCCGGGACAGGGGAATGAAAAACTGTTTTTT.

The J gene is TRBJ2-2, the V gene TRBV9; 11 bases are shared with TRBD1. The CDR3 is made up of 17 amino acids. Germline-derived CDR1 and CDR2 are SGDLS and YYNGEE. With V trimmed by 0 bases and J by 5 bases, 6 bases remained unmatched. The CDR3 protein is CASSVAGTGGRTGELFF. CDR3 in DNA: TGTGCCAGCAGCGTAGCAGGGACAGGGGGACGGACCGGGGAGCTGTTTTTT. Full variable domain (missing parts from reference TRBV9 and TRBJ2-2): DSGVTQTPKHLITATGQRVTLRCSPRSGDLSVYWYQQSLDQGLQFLIQYYNGEERAKGNILERFSAQQFPDLHSELNLSSLELGDSALYFCASSVAGTGGRTGELFFGEGSRLTVL.

DNA of the CDR3: TGTGCCAGCAGCCGGGACAGGGGACTAGCGGGGGGGCAATCCCAAGAGACCCAGTACTTC. Protein product: CASSRDRGLAGGQSQETQYF. This rearrangement joins TRBV5-4 to TRBJ2-5; 16 bases match TRBD2. The CDR3 runs to 20 residues. Per germline, CDR1 SGHNT and CDR2 YYREEE (reference sequence). The V segment lost 4 bases and the J segment 1 base; nucleotides outside the gene matches: 13.

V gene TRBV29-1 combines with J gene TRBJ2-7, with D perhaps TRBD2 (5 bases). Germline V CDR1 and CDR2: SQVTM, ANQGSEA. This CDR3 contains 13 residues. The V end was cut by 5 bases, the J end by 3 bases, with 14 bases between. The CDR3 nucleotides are TGCAGCGTTCGCTCTACGGGGATCTACGAGCAGTACTTC. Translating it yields CSVRSTGIYEQYF.

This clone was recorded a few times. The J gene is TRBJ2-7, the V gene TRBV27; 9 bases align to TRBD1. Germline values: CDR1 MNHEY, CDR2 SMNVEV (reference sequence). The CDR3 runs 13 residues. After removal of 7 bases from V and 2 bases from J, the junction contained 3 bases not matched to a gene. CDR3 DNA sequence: TGTGCCAGCAACAGACAGGGGGCCTACGAGCAGTACTTC. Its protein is CASNRQGAYEQYF.

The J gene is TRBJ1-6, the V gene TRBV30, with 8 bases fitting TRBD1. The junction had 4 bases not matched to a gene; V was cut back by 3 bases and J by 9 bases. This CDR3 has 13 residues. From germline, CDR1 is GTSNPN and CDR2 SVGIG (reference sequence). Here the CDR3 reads CAWSRGRASPLHF. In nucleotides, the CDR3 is TGTGCCTGGAGCAGGGGGCGGGCTTCACCCCTCCACTTT. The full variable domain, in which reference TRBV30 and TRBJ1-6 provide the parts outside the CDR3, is SQTIHQWPATLVQPVGSPLSLECTVEGTSNPNLYWYRQAAGRGLQLLFYSVGIGQISSEVPQNLSASRPQDRQFILSSKKLLLSDSGFYLCAWSRGRASPLHFGNGTRLTVT.

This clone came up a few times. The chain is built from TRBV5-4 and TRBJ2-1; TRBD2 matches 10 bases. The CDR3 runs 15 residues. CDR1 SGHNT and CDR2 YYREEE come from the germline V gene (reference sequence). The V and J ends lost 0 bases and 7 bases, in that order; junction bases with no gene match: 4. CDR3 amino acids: CASSLVIAGGNEQFF. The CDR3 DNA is TGTGCCAGCAGCTTGGTAATAGCGGGGGGAAATGAGCAGTTCTTC.

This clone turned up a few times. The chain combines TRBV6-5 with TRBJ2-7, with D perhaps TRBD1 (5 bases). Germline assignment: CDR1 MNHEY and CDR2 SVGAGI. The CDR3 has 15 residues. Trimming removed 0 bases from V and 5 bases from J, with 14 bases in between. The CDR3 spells CASSYSYRTINEQYF. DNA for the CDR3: TGTGCCAGCAGTTACTCCTACAGGACCATCAACGAGCAGTACTTC.

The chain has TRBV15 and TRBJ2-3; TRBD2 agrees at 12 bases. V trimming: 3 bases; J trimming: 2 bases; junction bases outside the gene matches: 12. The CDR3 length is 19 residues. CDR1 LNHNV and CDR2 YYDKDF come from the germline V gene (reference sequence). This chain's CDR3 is CATSRELTGLAGTTDTQYF. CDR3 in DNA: TGTGCCACCAGCAGGGAACTCACCGGACTAGCGGGGACCACAGATACGCAGTATTTT.

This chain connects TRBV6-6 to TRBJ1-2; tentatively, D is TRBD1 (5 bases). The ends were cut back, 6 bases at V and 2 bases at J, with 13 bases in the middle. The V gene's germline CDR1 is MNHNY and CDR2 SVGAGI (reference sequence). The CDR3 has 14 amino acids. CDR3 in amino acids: CASRHRDLNYGYTF. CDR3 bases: TGTGCCAGCAGACACCGGGACTTAAACTATGGCTACACCTTC.

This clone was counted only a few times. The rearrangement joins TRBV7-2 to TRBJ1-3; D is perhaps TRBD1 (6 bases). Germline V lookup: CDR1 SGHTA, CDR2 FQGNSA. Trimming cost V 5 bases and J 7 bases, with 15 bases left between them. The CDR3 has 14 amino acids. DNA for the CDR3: TGTGCCAGCAGCCCGGGGACACCGGTTAACACCATATATTTT. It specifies CASSPGTPVNTIYF.

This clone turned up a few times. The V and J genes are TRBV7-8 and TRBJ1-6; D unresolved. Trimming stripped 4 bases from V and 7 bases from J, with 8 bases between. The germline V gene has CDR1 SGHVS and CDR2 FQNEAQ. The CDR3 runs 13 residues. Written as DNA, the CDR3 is TGTGCCAGCAGCTCGATCTACAATTCACCCCTCCACTTT. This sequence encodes CASSSIYNSPLHF.

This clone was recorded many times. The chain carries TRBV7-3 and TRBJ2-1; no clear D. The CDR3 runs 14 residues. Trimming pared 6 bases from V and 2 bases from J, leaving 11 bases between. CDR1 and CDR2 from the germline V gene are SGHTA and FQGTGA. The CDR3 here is CASSSTPPYNEQFF. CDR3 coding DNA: TGTGCCAGCAGTTCGACACCGCCCTACAATGAGCAGTTCTTC.

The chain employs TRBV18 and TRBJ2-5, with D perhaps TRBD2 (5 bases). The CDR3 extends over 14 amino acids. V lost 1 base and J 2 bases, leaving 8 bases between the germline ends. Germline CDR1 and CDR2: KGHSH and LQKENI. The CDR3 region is CASSPLSGQETQYF. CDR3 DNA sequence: TGTGCCAGCTCACCACTATCGGGGCAAGAGACCCAGTACTTC.